This record covers a single TCR beta chain. Its target antigen remains unknown. No base quality values were provided; no much bigger clone lies one nucleotide off. Trimming at the junction amounts to 0 bases on V and 2 bases on J, and the germline ends lie 7 bases apart. Per the germline V gene (reference sequence), DFQATT is the CDR1 and SNEGSKA is the CDR2. The CDR3 contains 13 residues, cysteine and phenylalanine counted. Only the CDR3 portion is preserved as DNA: 39 bases, with reading frame beginning at the first base. Peripheral blood CD8+ and CD4+ T cells from healthy donors, Susac syndrome patients and multiple sclerosis patients were profiled by high-throughput TCR beta sequencing. Treatment-naive patients with stable or active relapsing-remitting disease fulfilling revised McDonald criteria were used as multiple sclerosis controls. Bulk CD8+ and CD4+ T cells were purified magnetically by negative isolation, whereas CD8+ TEMRA cells were enriched by FACS. Blood was collected in EDTA tubes and processed within 24 hours, with PBMCs isolated through density gradient centrifugation. PBMCs intended for TCR sequencing were cryopreserved in liquid nitrogen and thawed later in a water bath at 37 degrees C. A purity of at least 90% was achieved for sorted or isolated CD4+, CD8+ and CD8+ TEMRA cells.

The sample originates from a study of CD8 T cells in Susac syndrome (dated by TCRdb to between 2017 and 2020). Describing the broader study: The study used repertoire sequencing to test whether antigen drove CD8+ T cell activation and differentiation in Susac syndrome. Clonality of the CD8+ T cell repertoire was compared between more than 10 healthy donors, about 14 Susac syndrome patients and under 16 multiple sclerosis patients. Findings and caveats that apply to the study as a whole: The study acknowledged that relatively few individuals were included in the TCR sequencing and HLA analysis.

RNA was extracted using the RNeasy kit, and about 0.45 to 1 ug of the RNA was reverse transcribed with random hexamers. The immunoSEQ multiplex PCR assay, covering 54 Vbeta and 13 Jbeta segments, was used to amplify TCR beta CDR3 regions. To correct PCR amplification bias, a synthetic template baseline was used for both primer optimization and computational correction. The paper's data handling went like this. Only productive sequences were kept, with reads annotated to V, D and J genes according to IMGT and analyzed in immunoSEQ Analyzer. To calculate clonality, Shannon entropy was normalized by log2 of the number of productive unique sequences and then subtracted from one. For each patient and control, public and private clones were evaluated among the 100 most prevalent clones. Clones were defined as Susac-specific if absent from the healthy and MS cohorts, from around 1,100 published viral clones and from other ImmuneACCESS disease sequences. The public reads were reanalyzed by TCRdb: fastp trimming at Q25, MiXCR alignment, in-frame beta chains only. Records with the same CDR3 protein are collapsed into one entry carrying the most frequent genes and DNA. V and J calls and clone size were set by TCRdb, not the authors. The sample table records about 66,000 distinct CDR3 sequences; approximately 94% of these occur just once. The ten largest make up around 0.61% of the sample.

Sequencing was done on a sample of CD8+ T cells from PBMCs. The V gene is TRBV20-1 and the J gene is TRBJ2-5, with the D segment identity uncertain. The source of this sequence is a human donor with multiple sclerosis. The CDR3 region has the sequence CSAREADQETQYF. In nucleotide form, the sequence is TGCAGTGCTAGAGAGGCGGATCAAGAGACCCAGTACTTC.